The clone carrying this T cell receptor beta chain was counted ten times or more. Its antigen is undetermined. The sample originates from a study of spatial heterogeneity in lung cancer. The overall study: More beta-chain than alpha-chain sequences were consistently detected.

Study observations and caveats: Expanded tumor TCRs that were ubiquitous appeared in blood more at resection than follow-up.

On each TCR cDNA molecule, a unique molecular identifier was present. MiXCR, applied by TCRdb to the 5' RACE reads, yields one record per CDR3 protein. The sample gives more than 15,000 distinct CDR3 sequences, 20% to 25% of which show up once; about 19% is in the top ten. The time point was: sample taken at primary tumor resection. The authors sequenced whole RNA from tumor, nontumor lung or frozen PBMC without sorting. V lost 8 bases and J 8 bases, leaving 13 bases between the germline ends. Germline CDR1 and CDR2: DFQATT and SNEGSKA (reference sequence). There are 11 residues in the CDR3. The chain has TRBV20-1 and TRBJ2-1; possibly TRBD2 for D (5 bases). The source material was PBMCs, sampled at surgery. The sequence was collected from a female donor with early-stage non-small cell lung cancer. Here the CDR3 DNA reads TGCAGTCCTACTGGAGGCGATGAGCAGTTCTTC. It yields the protein CSPTGGDEQFF.